This entry lists 13 T cell receptor beta chains sequenced from one sample in a study of T-cell memory formation after mild COVID-19. Each CDR3 protein is one row after TCRdb ran MiXCR on the 5' RACE reads. Of 350,000 to 550,000 distinct CDR3 sequences in the sample, about a sixth were seen once. Material for sequencing was PBMCs or a T cell subset sorted from them (not recorded which). The receptors were sampled from a young man who had mild COVID-19 (a few samples of this study predate the infection). Cell type and time point are not known.

This clonotype was detected only a few times. The chain uses TRBV4-1 and TRBJ1-2; D not resolved. The CDR3 contains 15 residues. CDR1 and CDR2 from the germline V gene are MGHRA and YSYEKL. V lost 1 base, J lost 2 bases, and 11 bases lay in between. DNA of the CDR3: TGCGCCAGCAGCCAAGTTACACCCACCAACTATGGCTACACCTTC. It is translated as CASSQVTPTNYGYTF.

This clonotype has a handful of counts. CDR3 in DNA: TGTGCCAGCAGTTTCCCTGGCCAAGAGACCCAGTACTTC. Translating it yields CASSFPGQETQYF. The V call is TRBV12-3 or TRBV12-4, the J call TRBJ2-5; no clear D gene. V lost 3 bases and J 1 base, leaving 6 bases between the germline ends. The length of the CDR3 is 13 residues.

A few counts support this clonotype. The chain combines TRBV5-1 with TRBJ2-2; no firm D call. The CDR3 extends over 13 amino acids. V was pared by 0 bases and J by 3 bases, with 3 bases between. The V gene's germline CDR1 is SGHRS and CDR2 YFSETQ. The chain's CDR3 is CASSLAYTGELFF. The CDR3 coding sequence is TGCGCCAGCAGCTTGGCTTACACCGGGGAGCTGTTTTTT.

The sample holds a few counts of this clonotype. The genes are TRBV2 and TRBJ1-2, with TRBD1 matching 11 bases. The V gene end was trimmed by 4 bases and the J gene end by 6 bases; junction bases not matched to a gene: 4. Germline lookup yields CDR1 SNHLY and CDR2 FYNNEI. The CDR3 contains 14 residues. CDR3 nucleotide sequence: TGTGCCAGCAGTGTCATGGACAGGGGGCATGGCTACACCTTC. This sequence encodes CASSVMDRGHGYTF.

This clonotype was detected a few times. The CDR3 reads CASSLEAYEQYF. The CDR3 bases are TGTGCCAGCAGCTTAGAGGCCTACGAGCAGTACTTC. The chain recombines TRBV7-8 with TRBJ2-7; the D is unclear. CDR1 and CDR2 from the germline V gene are SGHVS and FQNEAQ. Trimming stripped 1 base from V and 2 bases from J, with 3 bases between. This CDR3 region has 12 residues.

The chain is built from TRBV7-3 and TRBJ2-2; D is undetermined. CDR1 and CDR2 (germline): SGHTA, FQGTGA. V lost 1 base and J lost 7, with 13 bases in between. This CDR3 spans 15 amino acids. CDR3 nucleotides: TGTGCCAGCAGCTTAAATTGGGTTGCGAACGGGGAGCTGTTTTTT. Protein sequence: CASSLNWVANGELFF. The entire variable domain, with the rest obtained from reference TRBV7-3 and TRBJ2-2, is as follows: GAGVSQTPSNKVTEKGKYVELRCDPISGHTALYWYRQSLGQGPEFLIYFQGTGAADDSGLPNDRFFAVRPEGSVSTLKIQRTERGDSAVYLCASSLNWVANGELFFGEGSRLTVL.

This clonotype has a handful of counts. The chain recombines TRBV7-2 with TRBJ1-2; TRBD1 agrees at 8 bases. The CDR3 is 15 amino acids. CDR1 is SGHTA, CDR2 FQGNSA, per germline. The J segment lost 4 bases and the V segment lost 5 bases, leaving 9 bases of the junction unmatched. The CDR3 loop is CASSPGQDPVYGYTF. Here the CDR3 DNA reads TGTGCCAGCAGCCCGGGACAGGACCCGGTCTATGGCTACACCTTC.

V is TRBV4-1 and J is TRBJ1-5, with D maybe TRBD1 (5 bases). The germline V and J ends were trimmed by 4 bases and 0 bases, with 16 bases remaining between them. Germline CDR1 MGHRA, CDR2 YSYEKL. The CDR3 covers 17 residues. The CDR3 DNA is TGCGCCAGCAGCCCGCGTGGGGGGGTGAATAGCAATCAGCCCCAGCATTTT. It encodes CASSPRGGVNSNQPQHF.

The CDR3 DNA reads as TGTGCCAGCAGTTTTTGGCTCGCGAACACCGGGGAGCTGTTTTTT. Its protein is CASSFWLANTGELFF. V and J are TRBV12-3 or TRBV12-4 and TRBJ2-2; D not resolved. Trimming took 3 bases from V and 0 from J, leaving 8 bases between them. The CDR3 is 15 amino acids.

The chain has TRBV27 and TRBJ2-4; D unresolved. V dropped 4 bases and J dropped 6 bases, with 19 bases sitting between them. CDR1 is MNHEY and CDR2 is SMNVEV in the germline V gene (reference sequence). This CDR3 region has 16 residues. The CDR3 region is CASSSLIGSSGNIQYF. The CDR3 coding sequence is TGTGCCAGCAGTTCCCTGATAGGGTCATCCGGAAACATTCAGTACTTC.

The chain links TRBV7-6 to TRBJ2-7; no firm D call. The V gene lost 0 bases and the J gene lost 7 bases, with 10 bases spanning the gap. The CDR3 runs to 13 residues. CDR1 SGHVS and CDR2 FNYEAQ come from the germline V gene. The chain's CDR3 is CASSLAGAEEQYF. CDR3 DNA: TGTGCCAGCAGCTTAGCGGGTGCGGAGGAGCAGTACTTC.

This clonotype has more than one count but fewer than ten. The chain is built from TRBV6-5 and TRBJ1-2, with a possible D match to TRBD1 (5 bases). The CDR3 is 14 residues long. With 0 bases removed from V and 3 bases from J, the gap between germline ends came to 8 bases. The V gene's germline CDR1 is MNHEY and CDR2 SVGAGI. CDR3 sequence reads: CASSYSATDYGYTF. The CDR3 DNA sequence: TGTGCCAGCAGTTACTCGGCGACAGACTATGGCTACACCTTC.

This clonotype was seen only a few times. The CDR3 nucleotides are TGTGCCAGCAGCTTACTATCTGGGGGGGGTGACACAGATACGCAGTATTTT. Translated: CASSLLSGGGDTDTQYF. This chain connects TRBV7-7 to TRBJ2-3; 7 bases fit TRBD2. There are 17 residues in the CDR3. Germline CDR1 reads SSHAT; CDR2 reads FNYEAQ (reference sequence). V shed 2 bases and J 2 bases; nucleotides not matched to a gene: 10.